The T cell receptor beta chain described here comes from a study of T cells in Graves' hyperthyroidism and ophthalmopathy. Germline V gene data show CDR1 as SGHKS and CDR2 as YYEKEE (reference sequence). The CDR3 runs 15 residues. V was cut by 3 bases and J by 4 bases, with 14 bases left in between. It was considered stable Graves' hyperthyroidism when ophthalmopathy did not progress within 18 months. Amplified TCR beta CDR3 regions derived from RNA transcripts. A set of HTBI primers served as the primers for a first-round RT-PCR of the TCR CDR3. TCRdb reanalysed the multiplex PCR reads using MiXCR and keeps one entry per CDR3 protein. Among roughly 380,000 distinct CDR3 sequences, roughly 13% were seen once, and the ten largest hold approximately 5.3%. This clonotype has only a few counts.

The clonotype was recovered from a young woman with Graves' hyperthyroidism. The rearrangement joins TRBV5-5 to TRBJ1-3; D is uncertain. The specimen sequenced was blood. CDR3 region: CASSSAGDTGNTIYF. The DNA for the CDR3 is TGTGCCAGCAGCTCAGCCGGGGATACGGGAAACACCATATATTTT.